This record covers a single T cell receptor (beta chain). Its antigen target is currently unknown. Per-nucleotide qualities are absent, and no much larger clonotype sits a single base away. These data belong to a study of T cell responses to AZD1222 COVID-19 vaccine (dated by TCRdb to about 2021). For the study in its entirety: TCR sequencing covered roughly 230 trial participants: some 210 given two doses of AZD1222 and some 25 given two doses of MenACWY control vaccine. Trial participants were enrolled into age subgroups of 18-55, 56-69 and 70-plus years, which contained around 150, 28 and 57 TCR-sequenced participants, respectively. Beyond this particular receptor, the publication reports: Spike-specific TCR breadth and depth rose significantly after two AZD1222 doses compared with day 0 and with MenACWY recipients. Participants were mostly white British, with more females than males. The authors suggested clonal diversity may have been underestimated. Reportedly, close to half of the unique spike-specific TCRs recognized epitopes lying outside the regions that are mutated in the B.1.351 and B.1.1.7 variants. Conclusions about previously exposed vaccinees were limited because only six AZD1222 recipients were SARS-CoV-2 seropositive at baseline. The vaccine-associated CD4 TCRs covered the entire spike protein, and the dominant responses fell in regions 160-218 and 743-854. In the small 56-69-year group, the increase in depth fell short of significance, most likely because of low power. Because no day 14 peak-response samples were available, repertoires were characterized only after the peak T cell response.

The CDR3 regions of human TCRbeta chains were analyzed by immunosequencing. Turning to the authors' computational methods: TCRs in the repertoires were matched against a reference library of SARS-CoV-2-specific TCRs that had been generated with the MIRA antigen-specificity platform. Breadth was defined as the fraction of unique TCRs that were SARS-CoV-2-associated, and depth was defined as the fraction of total T cells that were SARS-CoV-2-associated. Using the MIRA data, every spike-specific TCR was mapped to the spike region that the TCR reacted to and assigned to either a CD4 or a CD8 class. Log10-transformed breadth and depth values were compared by one-way ANOVA with Sidak's multiple comparisons tests. In TCRdb, the immuneACCESS table is reduced to in-frame sequences with V and J assigned. These tables do not hold every clone; where another copy was compared, an unresolved V gene accounts for under half, and the others remain unexplained. The V and J calls and clone size are taken from that table; D and trimming were inferred from the DNA. The table for this sample lists more than 95,000 clones; roughly 91% of them were counted only once. The ten largest account for roughly 4.4% of the sample.

This specimen's time point label, interpreted: baseline before first vaccination. The treatment or condition label on this specimen signifies: meningococcal conjugate vaccine given as trial control. Samples from vaccinated people were obtained from the UK trials COV001 and COV002, which included a single-blind randomized controlled phase 2/3 trial of AZD1222 (ChAdOx1 nCoV-19) in healthy adults. For TCRbeta chain sequencing, PBMC samples were collected from trial participants at day 0 and at day 28 after the second dose. The junction shows trimming of 2 bases on V and 2 bases on J, plus 4 bases between the germline ends. The germline V gene (reference sequence) yields LGHDT for CDR1 and YNNKEL for CDR2. Including the terminal cysteine and phenylalanine, the CDR3 comprises 12 residues. The CDR3 DNA has 36 bases and is translated from base 1.

The starting material was peripheral blood, obtained on day 0 of MenACWY control vaccination. The chain is assembled from TRBV3-1 (or the pseudogene TRBV3-2) and TRBJ2-7; no confident D gene assignment can be made. The TCR comes from an adult in good health. The CDR3 is CASSQYPYEQYF. The DNA reads TGTGCCAGCAGCCAATATCCCTACGAGCAGTACTTC.